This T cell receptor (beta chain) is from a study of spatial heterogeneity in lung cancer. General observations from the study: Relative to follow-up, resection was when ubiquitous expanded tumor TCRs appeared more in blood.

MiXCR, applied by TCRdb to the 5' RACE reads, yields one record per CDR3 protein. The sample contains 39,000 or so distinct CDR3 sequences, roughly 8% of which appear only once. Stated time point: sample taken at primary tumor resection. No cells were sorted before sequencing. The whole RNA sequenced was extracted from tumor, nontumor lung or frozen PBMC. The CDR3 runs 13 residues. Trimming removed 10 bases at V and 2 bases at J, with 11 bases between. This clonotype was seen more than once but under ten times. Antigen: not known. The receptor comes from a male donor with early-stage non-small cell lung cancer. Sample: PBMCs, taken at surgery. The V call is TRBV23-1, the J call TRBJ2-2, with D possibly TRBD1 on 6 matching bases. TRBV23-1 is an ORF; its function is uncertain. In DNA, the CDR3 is TGCGCCACCGGGACACACAACACCGGGGAGCTGTTTTTT. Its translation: CATGTHNTGELFF.